The TCR beta chain described here comes from a study of T-cell reconstitution after alpha-beta-depleted transplantation in children. General observations from the study: There were reportedly several hundred expanded graft clones from which alpha-beta T cells came about two months after transplant. Surviving recipient T cells and thymic progenitors accounted for the high day-60 TCRbeta diversity observed in some patients.

This clonotype has only a few counts. Its matching antigen is unknown. This sample's TCRbeta library carried unique molecular identifier barcodes. TCRdb reprocessed the PCR reads with MiXCR, giving one entry per CDR3 protein. Of about 220,000 distinct CDR3 sequences listed, approximately 17% are singletons. The germline V and J ends were trimmed by 5 bases and 8 bases, with 16 bases remaining between them. The CDR3 totals 14 residues. From germline, CDR1 is KGHSH and CDR2 LQKENI. The chain uses TRBV18 and TRBJ2-1; a possible D gene is TRBD1 (5 bases). The sequencing used PBMCs, mostly from graft donor cells, collected 360 days after TCRalphabeta/CD19-depleted stem cell transplant. The sequence was obtained from a male patient between 2 and 10 years old who had a stem cell transplant for acute lymphoblastic leukemia, so the T cells may come from the graft donor. The CDR3, as DNA: TGTGCCAGCTCATCCCAGGGCGGTGTTGATGAGCAGTTCTTC. It is translated as CASSSQGGVDEQFF.